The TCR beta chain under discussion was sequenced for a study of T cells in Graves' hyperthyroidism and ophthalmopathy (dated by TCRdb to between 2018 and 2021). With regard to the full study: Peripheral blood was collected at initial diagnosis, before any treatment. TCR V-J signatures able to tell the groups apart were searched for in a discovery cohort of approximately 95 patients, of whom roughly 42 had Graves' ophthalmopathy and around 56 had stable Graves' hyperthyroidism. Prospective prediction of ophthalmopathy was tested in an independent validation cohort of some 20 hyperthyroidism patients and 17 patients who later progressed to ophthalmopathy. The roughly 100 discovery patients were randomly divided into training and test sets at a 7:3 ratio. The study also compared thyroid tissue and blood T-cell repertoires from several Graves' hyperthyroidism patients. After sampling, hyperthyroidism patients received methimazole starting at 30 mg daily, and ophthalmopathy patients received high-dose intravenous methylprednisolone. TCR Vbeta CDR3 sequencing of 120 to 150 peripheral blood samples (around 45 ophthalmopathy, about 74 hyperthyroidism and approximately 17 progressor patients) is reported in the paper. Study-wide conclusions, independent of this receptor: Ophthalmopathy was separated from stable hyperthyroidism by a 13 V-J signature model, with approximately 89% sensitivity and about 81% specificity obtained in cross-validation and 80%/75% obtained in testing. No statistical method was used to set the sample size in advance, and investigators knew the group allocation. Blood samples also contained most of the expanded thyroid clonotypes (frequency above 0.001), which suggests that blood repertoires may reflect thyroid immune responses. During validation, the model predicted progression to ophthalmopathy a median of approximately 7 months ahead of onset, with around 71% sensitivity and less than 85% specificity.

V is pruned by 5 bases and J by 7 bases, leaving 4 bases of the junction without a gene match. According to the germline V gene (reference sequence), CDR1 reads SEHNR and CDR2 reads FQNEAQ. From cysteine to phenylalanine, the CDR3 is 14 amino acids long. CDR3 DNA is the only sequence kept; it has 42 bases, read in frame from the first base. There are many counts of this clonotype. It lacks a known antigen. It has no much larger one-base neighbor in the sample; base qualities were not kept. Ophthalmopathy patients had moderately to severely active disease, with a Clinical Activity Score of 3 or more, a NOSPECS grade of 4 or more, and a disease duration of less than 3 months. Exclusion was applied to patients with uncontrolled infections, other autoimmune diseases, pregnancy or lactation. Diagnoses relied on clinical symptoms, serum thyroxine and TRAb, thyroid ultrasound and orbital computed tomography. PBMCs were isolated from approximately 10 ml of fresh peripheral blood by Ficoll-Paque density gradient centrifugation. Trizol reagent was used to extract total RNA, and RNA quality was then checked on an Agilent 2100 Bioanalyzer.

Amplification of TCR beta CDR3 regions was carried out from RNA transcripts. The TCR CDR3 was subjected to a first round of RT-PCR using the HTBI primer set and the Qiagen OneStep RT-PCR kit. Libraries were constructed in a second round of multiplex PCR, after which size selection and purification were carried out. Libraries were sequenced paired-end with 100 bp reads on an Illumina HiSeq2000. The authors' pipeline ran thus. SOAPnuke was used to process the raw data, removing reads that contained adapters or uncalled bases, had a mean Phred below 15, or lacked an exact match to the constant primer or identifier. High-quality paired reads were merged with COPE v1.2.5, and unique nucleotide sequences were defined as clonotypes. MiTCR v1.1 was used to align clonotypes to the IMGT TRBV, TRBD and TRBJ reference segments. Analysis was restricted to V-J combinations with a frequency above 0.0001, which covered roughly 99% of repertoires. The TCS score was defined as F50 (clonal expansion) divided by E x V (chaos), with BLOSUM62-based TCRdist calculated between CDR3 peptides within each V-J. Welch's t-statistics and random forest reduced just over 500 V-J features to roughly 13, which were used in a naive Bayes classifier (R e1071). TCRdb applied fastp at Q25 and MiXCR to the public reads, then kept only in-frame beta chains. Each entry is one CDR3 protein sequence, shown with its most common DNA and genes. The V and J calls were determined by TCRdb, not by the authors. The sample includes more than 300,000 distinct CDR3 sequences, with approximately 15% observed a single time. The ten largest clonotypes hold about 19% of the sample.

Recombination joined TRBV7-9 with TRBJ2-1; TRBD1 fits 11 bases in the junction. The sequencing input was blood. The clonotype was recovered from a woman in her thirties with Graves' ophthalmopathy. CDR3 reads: CASSKGQGGNEQFF. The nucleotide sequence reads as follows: TGTGCCAGCAGCAAGGGACAGGGGGGGAATGAGCAGTTCTTC.